The entry below gives a single T cell receptor beta chain sequence along with its context. Antigen unknown. Mouse gene names and germline throughout. The CDR3 is cut off 4 residues early in the read; its end comes from the germline J gene. The CDR3 loop spans 14 amino acids. From germline, CDR1 is NNHDY and CDR2 SYVADS. V shed 4 bases, J shed 3 bases, and the junction held 6 bases outside the gene matches. This entry is derived from a study of CD8+ T cells in alopecia areata. Study as a whole: Grafting placed skin from roughly 6-13-month-old C3H/HeJ donors with spontaneous alopecia onto approximately 7-11-week-old female C3H/HeJ mice.

General study results and limits: Unlike in mice, where it was clearer, TCR sharing across patients was less clear, possibly HLA-related. In scalp samples, resident alphabeta T cells of normal skin are also sequenced. Lesional scalp displayed greater clonality than normal scalp, most notably in alopecia totalis/universalis.

In each case, RNA was isolated and then reverse transcribed into cDNA as the sequencing template. Method: immunoSEQ multiplex PCR; TCRdb's copy keeps in-frame clones and lacks some. This sample carries more than 90,000 clones, none of them present only once. The rearrangement links TRBV13-3 to TRBJ1-2; TRBD1 matches at 7 bases. This receptor was taken from a C3H/HeJ mouse with alopecia areata. The mice in this strain carry MHC haplotype H2-k. Sequencing was done on a sample of lesional skin. The CDR3 reads CASSYRGGDSDYTF. Incomplete CDR3 DNA: TGTGCCAGCAGTTACAGGGGAGGGGACTCC.